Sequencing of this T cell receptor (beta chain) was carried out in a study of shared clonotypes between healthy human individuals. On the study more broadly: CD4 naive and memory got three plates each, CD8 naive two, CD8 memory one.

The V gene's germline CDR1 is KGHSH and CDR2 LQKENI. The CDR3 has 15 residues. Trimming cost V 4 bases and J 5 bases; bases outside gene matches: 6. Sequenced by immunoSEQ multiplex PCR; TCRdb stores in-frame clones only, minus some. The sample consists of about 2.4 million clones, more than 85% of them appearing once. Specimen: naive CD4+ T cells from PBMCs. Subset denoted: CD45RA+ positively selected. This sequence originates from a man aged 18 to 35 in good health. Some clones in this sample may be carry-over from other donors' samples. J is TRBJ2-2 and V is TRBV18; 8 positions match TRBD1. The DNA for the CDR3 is TGTGCCAGCTCACTAGCGACAGGGGATACCGGGGAGCTGTTTTTT. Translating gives CASSLATGDTGELFF.